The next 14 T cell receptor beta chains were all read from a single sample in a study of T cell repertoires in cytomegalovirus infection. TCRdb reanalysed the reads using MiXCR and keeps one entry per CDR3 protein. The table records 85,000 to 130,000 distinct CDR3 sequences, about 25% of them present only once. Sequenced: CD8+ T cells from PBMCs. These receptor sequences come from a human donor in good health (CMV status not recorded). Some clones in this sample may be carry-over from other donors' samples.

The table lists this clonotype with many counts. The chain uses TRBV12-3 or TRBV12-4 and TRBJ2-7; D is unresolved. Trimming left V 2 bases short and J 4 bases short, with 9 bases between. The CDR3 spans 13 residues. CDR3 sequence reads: CASSLLSPYEQYF. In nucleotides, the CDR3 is TGTGCCAGCAGTTTACTTTCCCCATACGAGCAGTACTTC.

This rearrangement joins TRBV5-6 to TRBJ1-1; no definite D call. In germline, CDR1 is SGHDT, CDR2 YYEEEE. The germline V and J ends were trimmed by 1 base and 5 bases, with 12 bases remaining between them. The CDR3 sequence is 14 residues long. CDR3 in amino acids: CASSLWGSGTEAFF. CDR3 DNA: TGTGCCAGCAGCTTGTGGGGTTCTGGTACTGAAGCTTTCTTT.

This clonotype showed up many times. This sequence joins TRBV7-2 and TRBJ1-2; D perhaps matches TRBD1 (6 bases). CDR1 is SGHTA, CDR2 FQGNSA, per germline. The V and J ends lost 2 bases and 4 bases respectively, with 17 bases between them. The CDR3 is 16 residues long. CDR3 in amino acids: CASSLPEGEYAYGYTF. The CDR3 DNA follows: TGTGCCAGCAGCTTACCCGAGGGGGAATATGCCTATGGCTACACCTTC.

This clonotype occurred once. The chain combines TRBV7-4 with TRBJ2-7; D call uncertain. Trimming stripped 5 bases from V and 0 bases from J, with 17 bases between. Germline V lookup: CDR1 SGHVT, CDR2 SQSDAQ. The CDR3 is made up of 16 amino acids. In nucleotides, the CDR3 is TGTGCCAGCAGCCCATCGGAGTGGTTTAGCTCCTACGAGCAGTACTTC. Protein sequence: CASSPSEWFSSYEQYF.

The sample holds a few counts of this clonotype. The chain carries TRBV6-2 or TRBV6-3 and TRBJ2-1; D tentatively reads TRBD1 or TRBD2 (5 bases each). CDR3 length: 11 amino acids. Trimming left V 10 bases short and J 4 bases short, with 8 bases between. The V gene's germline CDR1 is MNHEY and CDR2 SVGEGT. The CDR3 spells CAIGTYNEQFF. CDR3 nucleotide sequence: TGTGCCATCGGGACGTACAATGAGCAGTTCTTC.

The CDR3 coding sequence is TGCAGCGTCGATGTTGGGTCCTACAATGAGCAGTTCTTC. Translated, it gives CSVDVGSYNEQFF. V gene TRBV29-1 combines with J gene TRBJ2-1; no clear D. Germline-derived CDR1 and CDR2 are SQVTM and ANQGSEA. This CDR3 is built from 13 residues. V gave up 6 bases and J gave up 1 base, with 10 bases separating them.

CDR3 nucleotide sequence: TGCGCCAGCAGCTTGGACGGACAGGGGATCTCTGGAAACACCATATATTTT. Translation: CASSLDGQGISGNTIYF. The rearrangement uses TRBV5-1 and TRBJ1-3; 9 bases map to TRBD1. This CDR3 has 17 residues. V shed 0 bases, J shed 0 bases, and the junction held 4 bases outside the gene matches. CDR1 is SGHRS and CDR2 is YFSETQ in the germline V gene.

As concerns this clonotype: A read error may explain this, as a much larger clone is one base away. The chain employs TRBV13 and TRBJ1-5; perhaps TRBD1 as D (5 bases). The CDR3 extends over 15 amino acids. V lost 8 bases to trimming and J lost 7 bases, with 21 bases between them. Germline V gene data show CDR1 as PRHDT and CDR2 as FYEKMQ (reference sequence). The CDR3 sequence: CASGTTQGGWQPQHF. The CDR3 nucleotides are TGTGCCAGCGGCACCACCCAGGGAGGGTGGCAGCCCCAGCATTTT.

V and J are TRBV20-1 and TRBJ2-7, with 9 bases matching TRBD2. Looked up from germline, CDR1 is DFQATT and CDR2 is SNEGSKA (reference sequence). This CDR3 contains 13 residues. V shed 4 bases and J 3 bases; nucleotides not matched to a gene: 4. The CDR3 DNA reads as TGCAGTGCTATTAGCGGGAGTAACTACGAGCAGTACTTC. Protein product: CSAISGSNYEQYF.

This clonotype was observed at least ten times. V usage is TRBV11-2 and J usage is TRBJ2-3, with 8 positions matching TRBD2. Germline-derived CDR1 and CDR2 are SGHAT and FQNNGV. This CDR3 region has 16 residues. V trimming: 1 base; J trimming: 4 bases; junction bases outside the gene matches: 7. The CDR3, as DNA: TGTGCCAGCAGCTTAGCCCCAGCGGGAGCATCAGATACGCAGTATTTT. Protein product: CASSLAPAGASDTQYF.

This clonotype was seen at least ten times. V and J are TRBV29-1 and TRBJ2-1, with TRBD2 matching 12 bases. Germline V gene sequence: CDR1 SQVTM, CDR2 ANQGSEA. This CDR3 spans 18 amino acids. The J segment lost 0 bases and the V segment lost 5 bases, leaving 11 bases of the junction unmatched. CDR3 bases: TGCAGCGTTAAACCGGGACTAGCGGGTACTAGCTCCTACAATGAGCAGTTCTTC. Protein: CSVKPGLAGTSSYNEQFF.

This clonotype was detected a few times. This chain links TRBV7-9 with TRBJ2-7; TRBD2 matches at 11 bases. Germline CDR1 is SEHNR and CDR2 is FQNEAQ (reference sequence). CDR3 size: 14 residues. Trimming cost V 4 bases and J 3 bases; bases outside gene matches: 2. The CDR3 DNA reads TGTGCCAGCAGCTCGGGACTAGCGGACTACGAGCAGTACTTC. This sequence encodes CASSSGLADYEQYF.

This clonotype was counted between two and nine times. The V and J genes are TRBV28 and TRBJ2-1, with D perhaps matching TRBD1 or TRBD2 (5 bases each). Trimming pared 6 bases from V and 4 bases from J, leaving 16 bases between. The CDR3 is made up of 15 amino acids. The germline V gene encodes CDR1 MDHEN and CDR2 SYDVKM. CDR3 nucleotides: TGTGCCAGCAGGCCTCCTGAGGGGCTATACAATGAGCAGTTCTTC. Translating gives CASRPPEGLYNEQFF.

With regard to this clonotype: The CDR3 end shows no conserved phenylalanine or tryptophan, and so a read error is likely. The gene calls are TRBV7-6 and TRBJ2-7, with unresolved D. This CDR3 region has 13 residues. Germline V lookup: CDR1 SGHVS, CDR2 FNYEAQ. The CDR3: CASSLGPSYEQYS. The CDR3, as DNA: TGTGCTAGCAGCTTAGGGCCCTCCTACGAGCAGTACTCC.